Listed below are T cell receptor beta chains from one sample, sequenced in a study of blood T cell repertoires in COVID-19. Sequenced by immunoSEQ multiplex PCR; TCRdb stores in-frame clones only, minus some. The sample includes a few hundred thousand clones, around 88% of them seen just once. Material: peripheral blood. The receptors derive from a woman aged 45-65 years with acute or convalescent COVID-19. Both conserved end residues are part of each CDR3. A D gene is named only where the DNA matches it firmly. Not every row has a clone size; where given, it reads once, few, many or a size class.

few	TRBD2	TRBV7-9	TRBJ2-1	CASSTPGGLAGKSEQFF	TGTGCCAGCAGCACACCGGGGGGACTAGCGGGAAAATCTGAGCAGTTCTTC
.	TRBD1	TRBV14	TRBJ2-7	CASSQWNSGTGFSYEQYF	TGTGCCAGCAGCCAATGGAACTCCGGGACAGGGTTCTCCTACGAGCAGTACTTC
.	TRBD2	TRBV5-4	TRBJ2-3	CASSLRLAGSLDTQYF	TGTGCCAGCAGCTTGAGGTTAGCGGGAAGTTTAGATACGCAGTATTTT
once	TRBD2	TRBV11-3	TRBJ2-1	CASSPRGLAGDKGEQFF	TGTGCCAGCAGCCCAAGGGGGCTAGCGGGAGACAAAGGTGAGCAGTTCTTC
few	TRBD2	TRBV4-2	TRBJ2-7	CASSQDSLVASGRPEQYF	TGTGCCAGCAGCCAAGATAGTTTAGTGGCTAGCGGGAGACCGGAGCAGTACTTC
.	.	TRBV27	TRBJ2-7	CASRGVGLASSYEQYF	TGTGCCAGCCGGGGAGTAGGGTTGGCCAGCTCCTACGAGCAGTACTTC
.	.	TRBV15	TRBJ1-1	CATSERPSNTEAFF	TGTGCCACCAGCGAGAGGCCATCGAACACTGAAGCTTTCTTT
.	.	TRBV5-4	TRBJ2-2	CASSAPGTSNTGELFF	TGTGCCAGCAGCGCCCCCGGGACTTCGAACACCGGGGAGCTGTTTTTT
.	.	TRBV6-5	TRBJ2-3	CASSYRRTDTQYF	TGTGCCAGCAGTTACCGTCGCACAGATACGCAGTATTTT
.	.	TRBV19	TRBJ2-1	CASSIALASYNEQFF	TGTGCCAGTAGTATAGCACTAGCCTCCTACAATGAGCAGTTCTTC
.	.	TRBV7-2	TRBJ1-6	CASSLATGLGSPLHF	TGTGCCAGCAGCTTAGCAACAGGGTTGGGGTCACCCCTCCACTTT
.	.	TRBV6-5	TRBJ2-1	CASSYSGTEFF	TGTGCCAGCAGTTACTCTGGGACTGAGTTCTTC
.	TRBD1	TRBV2	TRBJ2-3	CASRQGSWVDTQYF	TGTGCCAGCCGACAGGGCTCCTGGGTGGATACGCAGTATTTT
once	.	TRBV5-1	TRBJ2-1	CASSLGTNNEQFF	TGCGCCAGCAGCTTGGGAACAAACAATGAGCAGTTCTTC
.	.	TRBV10-3	TRBJ2-3	CAISDRTNSTDTQYF	TGTGCCATCAGTGACCGGACTAATAGCACAGATACGCAGTATTTT
once	.	TRBV2	TRBJ2-3	CASRRDFTTDTQYF	TGTGCCAGCAGGAGGGACTTTACCACAGATACGCAGTATTTT
.	.	TRBV3-1/TRBV3-2	TRBJ1-4	CASSQRGGNEKLFF	TGTGCCAGCAGCCAACGTGGGGGGAATGAAAAACTGTTTTTT
.	.	TRBV7-8	TRBJ1-5	CASSLAGRVNQPQHF	TGTGCCAGCAGCTTAGCCGGCAGGGTAAATCAGCCCCAGCATTTT
few	.	TRBV9	TRBJ1-3	CASSVFGGSSGNTIYF	TGTGCCAGCAGCGTGTTCGGGGGAAGCTCTGGAAACACCATATATTTT
.	.	TRBV6-5	TRBJ1-5	CASSYSGATIQPQHF	TGTGCCAGCAGTTACTCAGGGGCAACAATCCAGCCCCAGCATTTT
.	.	TRBV2	TRBJ2-1	CASSTTGNEQFF	TGTGCCAGCAGCACGACAGGCAATGAGCAGTTCTTC
.	TRBD1	TRBV7-3	TRBJ2-2	CASKGGRGNTGELFF	TGTGCCAGCAAAGGGGGCAGAGGGAACACCGGGGAGCTGTTTTTT
.	.	TRBV29-1	TRBJ2-7	CSVAGRLGYEQYF	TGCAGCGTTGCAGGCAGGCTGGGCTACGAGCAGTACTTC
.	.	TRBV2	TRBJ1-5	CASSVQSSNQPQHF	TGTGCCAGCAGTGTACAGTCCAGCAATCAGCCCCAGCATTTT
.	TRBD2	TRBV27	TRBJ2-1	CASIPMLAGPMLYNEQFF	TGTGCCAGCATCCCGATGCTAGCGGGCCCAATGCTCTACAATGAGCAGTTCTTC
.	.	TRBV28	TRBJ1-1	CVVGYTEAFF	TGTGTGGTGGGCTACACTGAAGCTTTCTTT
.	TRBD1	TRBV15	TRBJ1-3	CATSPRTGAGNTIYF	TGTGCCACCAGCCCCCGAACAGGGGCTGGAAACACCATATATTTT
.	TRBD2	TRBV2	TRBJ2-3	CASRGLAGGWADTQYF	TGTGCCAGCAGAGGACTAGCGGGAGGGTGGGCAGATACGCAGTATTTT
few	TRBD2	TRBV7-9	TRBJ2-1	CASSLAGGLPYNEQFF	TGTGCCAGCAGCCTAGCGGGAGGACTACCCTACAATGAGCAGTTCTTC
.	TRBD1	TRBV5-1	TRBJ2-4	CASSSGTENIQYF	TGCGCCAGCAGCTCCGGGACAGAAAACATTCAGTACTTC
.	TRBD1	TRBV15	TRBJ2-7	CATSTGQGIYYEQYF	TGTGCCACCAGCACAGGACAGGGGATCTACTACGAGCAGTACTTC
.	TRBD1	TRBV5-1	TRBJ2-3	CASSFRQGTDTQYF	TGCGCCAGCAGCTTCCGACAGGGGACAGATACGCAGTATTTT
.	TRBD1	TRBV30	TRBJ1-1	CAWTHWTGFLVEAFF	TGTGCCTGGACCCACTGGACAGGATTTCTTGTTGAAGCTTTCTTT
.	TRBD2	TRBV18	TRBJ2-5	CASSLTSVQETQYF	TGTGCCAGCTCACTCACTAGCGTCCAAGAGACCCAGTACTTC
.	.	TRBV28	TRBJ1-2	CASSLRSTGNYGYTF	TGTGCCAGCAGTTTACGGTCGACAGGAAACTATGGCTACACCTTC
.	TRBD1	TRBV7-3	TRBJ2-1	CASSSPPTGTGGNEQFF	TGTGCCAGCAGCTCCCCGCCGACCGGGACAGGGGGCAATGAGCAGTTCTTC
few	.	TRBV4-1	TRBJ1-4	CASSQDQVVNEKLFF	TGCGCCAGCAGCCAAGATCAGGTAGTCAATGAAAAACTGTTTTTT